These 8 T cell receptor beta chains share one sample of origin, sequenced in a study of identical twins. TCRdb ran MiXCR on the 5' RACE reads and lists one entry per CDR3 protein. The sample holds fewer than 900,000 distinct CDR3 sequences; roughly 18% are singletons and the top ten take 10% to 15%. These sequences were also reported in another study, on T cells expressing NK-cell markers.

The sample comprised PBMCs. The receptors were sampled from a woman between 18 and 29 years old in good health.

The rearrangement links TRBV7-9 to TRBJ1-1, with D unresolved. Germline lookup yields CDR1 SEHNR and CDR2 FQNEAQ (reference sequence). This CDR3 is built from 15 residues. The V gene lost 6 bases and the J gene lost 1 base, with 15 bases spanning the gap. CDR3 in DNA: TGTGCCAGCAGACCCCTCCGGTCGGGGAACACTGAAGCTTTCTTT. Its protein product is CASRPLRSGNTEAFF.

CDR3 in amino acids: CASSIQGGNSPLHF. The CDR3, as DNA: TGTGCCAGCAGCATACAGGGGGGAAATTCACCCCTCCACTTT. The chain is built from TRBV3-1 and TRBJ1-6, with 8 bases lining up with TRBD1. The germline V gene encodes CDR1 LGHDT and CDR2 YNNKEL (reference sequence). The CDR3 runs to 14 residues. Losses at the gene ends were 5 bases for V and 7 bases for J; bases not matched to a gene: 4.

The J gene is TRBJ2-5, the V gene TRBV5-1; the D gene is possibly TRBD1 (5 bases). Per the germline V gene, CDR1 is SGHRS and CDR2 is YFSETQ. V lost 0 bases, J lost 2 bases, and 14 bases lay in between. The CDR3 contains 16 residues. The DNA of the CDR3 is TGCGCCAGCAGCTTGGGAAGGGGCGGCAGGCAAGAGACCCAGTACTTC. Its protein is CASSLGRGGRQETQYF. Filled out from reference TRBV5-1 and TRBJ2-5, the complete variable domain reads KAGVTQTPRYLIKTRGQQVTLSCSPISGHRSVSWYQQTPGQGLQFLFEYFSETQRNKGNFPGRFSGRQFSNSRSEMNVSTLELGDSALYLCASSLGRGGRQETQYFGPGTRLLVL.

The genes are TRBV30 and TRBJ2-1; tentative D call: TRBD1 (7 bases). Germline-derived CDR1 and CDR2 are GTSNPN and SVGIG (reference sequence). The CDR3 totals 15 residues. The ends were cut back, 0 bases at V and 8 bases at J, with 17 bases in the middle. The CDR3 DNA reads TGTGCCTGGAGTGTAGGTAGCAGGGGGGCCGATGAGCAGTTCTTC. Translated, it gives CAWSVGSRGADEQFF.

The V gene is TRBV5-1, the J gene TRBJ2-1, with D perhaps TRBD1 (6 bases). CDR1 SGHRS and CDR2 YFSETQ come from the germline V gene. V lost 1 base and J 4 bases, leaving 18 bases between the germline ends. CDR3 length equals 17 residues. CDR3: CASSLIWGLQVYNEQFF. The CDR3, as DNA: TGCGCCAGCAGCTTGATATGGGGGCTACAGGTTTACAATGAGCAGTTCTTC.

This clonotype was found a few times. The chain employs TRBV5-1 and TRBJ2-7; no clear D. The V end was cut by 0 bases, the J end by 3 bases, with 13 bases between. The CDR3 is 15 amino acids. Germline CDR1 is SGHRS and CDR2 is YFSETQ. CDR3 loop: CASSLANQAYYEQYF. The CDR3 DNA follows: TGCGCCAGCAGCTTGGCCAATCAGGCCTACTACGAGCAGTACTTC.

In its sample, this clonotype was seen a few times. This chain links TRBV10-3 with TRBJ2-3; D is perhaps TRBD1 (6 bases). Germline V lookup: CDR1 ENHRY, CDR2 SYGVKD. V was cut by 2 bases and J by 4 bases, with 10 bases left in between. CDR3 length: 14 residues. The DNA of the CDR3 is TGTGCCATCAGTGAGCTGGGGGCCGCAGATACGCAGTATTTT. It yields the protein CAISELGAADTQYF.

A few counts support this clonotype. The genes are TRBV7-6 and TRBJ2-7; 9 nucleotides agree with TRBD1. The junction had 6 bases not matched to a gene; V was cut back by 4 bases and J by 2 bases. Germline-derived CDR1 and CDR2 are SGHVS and FNYEAQ. The CDR3 has 15 residues. CDR3 sequence (DNA): TGTGCCAGCAGCTCGGGGACAGGGTTCGCCTACGAGCAGTACTTC. This sequence encodes CASSSGTGFAYEQYF.